The next 18 T cell receptor beta chains were all read from a single sample in a study of radiation and T cells in renal cell carcinoma. Method: immunoSEQ multiplex PCR; TCRdb's copy keeps in-frame clones and lacks some. This sample has 150,000 or so clones, with less than 90% found just once. Time point given: blood 4 weeks post-SBRT, at nephrectomy. The treatment was: 15 Gy SBRT to primary tumor, nephrectomy 4 weeks later. Sequencing used blood, obtained from a patient whose treatment included radiotherapy and nephrectomy. Receptor source: a woman aged 50 to 65 with renal cell carcinoma.

The V call is TRBV5-4, the J call TRBJ2-3; no reliable D call. The germline CDR1 and CDR2 sequences are SGHNT and YYREEE (reference sequence). Trimming stripped 0 bases from V and 2 bases from J, with 16 bases between. The CDR3 contains 17 residues. CDR3 sequence: CASSLGVGIQNTDTQYF. CDR3 nucleotide sequence: TGTGCCAGCAGCTTGGGGGTGGGGATCCAAAACACAGATACGCAGTATTTT.

This chain uses TRBV5-1 with TRBJ1-1; D gene ambiguous. CDR1 is SGHRS and CDR2 is YFSETQ in the germline V gene. This CDR3 contains 13 residues. V lost 2 bases, J lost 2 bases, and 7 bases lay in between. In DNA form, the CDR3 reads TGCGCCAGCAGCTTCGCAATCAACACTGAAGCTTTCTTT. Translating it yields CASSFAINTEAFF.

The chain carries TRBV10-3 and TRBJ2-7; D is unresolved. The CDR3 is made up of 12 amino acids. V was cut by 6 bases and J by 0 bases, with 6 bases left in between. Germline CDR1 is ENHRY and CDR2 is SYGVKD. The CDR3 protein is CAISHSSYEQYF. In DNA, the CDR3 is TGTGCCATCAGCCACAGCTCCTACGAGCAGTACTTC.

The chain is built from TRBV29-1 and TRBJ2-3; D remains ambiguous. The ends were cut back, 3 bases at V and 0 bases at J, with 7 bases in the middle. The CDR3 covers 13 residues. Germline V CDR1 and CDR2: SQVTM, ANQGSEA. CDR3 sequence (DNA): TGCAGCGTTGATGATCAGAGCACAGATACGCAGTATTTT. Translated: CSVDDQSTDTQYF.

The gene calls are TRBV29-1 and TRBJ2-5; the D is unclear. TRBJ2-7 matches the DNA end more closely, so the J call is doubtful. This CDR3 comprises 11 residues. In germline, CDR1 is SQVTM, CDR2 ANQGSEA. CDR3 residues: CSVRIMNEQYF. The CDR3 DNA reads as TGCAGCGTTCGTATAATGAACGAGCAGTACTTC.

This chain joins TRBV5-4 and TRBJ2-7; 13 nucleotides agree with TRBD2. The germline gives CDR1 SGHNT, CDR2 YYREEE (reference sequence). V dropped 4 bases and J dropped 4; count of bases not matched to a gene: 8. This CDR3 is 16 amino acids long. The CDR3 sequence: CASSPPGLAGVYEQYF. CDR3 nucleotide sequence: TGTGCCAGCAGCCCTCCCGGACTAGCGGGGGTGTACGAGCAGTACTTC.

CDR3 DNA sequence: TGTGCCAGCAGCTTAGGTCGGCGGACCTTGGAAGGAAACACCATATATTTT. Protein: CASSLGRRTLEGNTIYF. The chain carries TRBV5-6 and TRBJ1-3; no clear D gene. CDR1 is SGHDT, CDR2 YYEEEE, per germline. The CDR3 spans 17 residues. Trimming removed 2 bases from V and 4 bases from J, with 19 bases in between.

This rearrangement joins TRBV7-2 to TRBJ2-3; 12 bases match TRBD2. The CDR3 runs 14 residues. The germline CDR1 and CDR2 sequences are SGHTA and FQGNSA. J was trimmed by 6 bases and V by 8 bases; bases with no gene match: 6. CDR3 DNA: TGTGCCAGCCTCCTAGCGGGGGGGTCGGATACGCAGTATTTT. It translates to CASLLAGGSDTQYF.

The chain joins TRBV4-2 to TRBJ2-5, with 8 nucleotides matching TRBD1. Trimming took 3 bases from V and 3 from J; bases not matched to a gene: 9. The CDR3 is 16 amino acids. The germline V gene encodes CDR1 LGHNA and CDR2 YNFKEQ. This chain's CDR3 is CASSQTWTGQEETQYF. CDR3 in DNA: TGTGCCAGCAGCCAGACTTGGACAGGGCAGGAAGAGACCCAGTACTTC.

With respect to this clone: Its ends do not fully match the called genes, so a read error is possible. V is TRBV10-3 and J is TRBJ2-7; D might be TRBD2 (6 bases). The length of the CDR3 is 12 residues. CDR1 is ENHRY and CDR2 is SYGVKD in the germline V gene. The CDR3 here is CAITAEGGSPHF. The CDR3 region has the DNA TGTGCCATCACGGCCGAAGGAGGGAGTCCGCACTTC.

The chain links TRBV6-5 to TRBJ1-5; D uncertain. V lost 4 bases, J lost 0 bases, and 4 bases lay in between. Per germline, CDR1 MNHEY and CDR2 SVGAGI. The CDR3 consists of 13 residues. The CDR3, as DNA: TGTGCCAGCAGTTCACATAGCAATCAGCCCCAGCATTTT. It specifies CASSSHSNQPQHF.

This clone appeared a single time. V gene TRBV18 combines with J gene TRBJ1-5; D is perhaps TRBD1 (6 bases). This CDR3 has 16 amino acids. With 2 bases removed from V and 0 bases from J, the gap between germline ends came to 11 bases. Per germline, CDR1 KGHSH and CDR2 LQKENI. Written as DNA, the CDR3 is TGTGCCAGCTCACCATTTGCAGGGGATAGCAATCAGCCCCAGCATTTT. This codes for CASSPFAGDSNQPQHF.

This chain uses TRBV19 with TRBJ2-7; D not resolved. This CDR3 region has 14 residues. V was clipped by 6 bases and J by 3 bases, with 15 bases between them. The germline gives CDR1 LNHDA, CDR2 SQIVND (reference sequence). The DNA for the CDR3 is TGTGCCAGTAGAAATTCTCTCGGGCACTACGAGCAGTACTTC. Its protein is CASRNSLGHYEQYF. The full variable domain, its missing parts supplied by reference TRBV19 and TRBJ2-7, is DGGITQSPKYLFRKEGQNVTLSCEQNLNHDAMYWYRQDPGQGLRLIYYSQIVNDFQKGDIAEGYSVSREKKESFPLTVTSAQKNPTAFYLCASRNSLGHYEQYFGPGTRLTVT.

The chain couples TRBV4-3 to TRBJ1-2; no clear D. The CDR3 covers 13 residues. Germline V lookup: CDR1 LGHNA, CDR2 YSLEER. V was trimmed by 1 base and J by 7 bases, leaving 10 bases between them. CDR3 in amino acids: CASSQGQRSGYTF. The CDR3 DNA reads TGCGCCAGCAGCCAAGGGCAGAGATCTGGCTACACCTTC.

The V gene is TRBV5-4, the J gene TRBJ1-5; D perhaps matches TRBD1 (6 bases). V lost 0 bases, J lost 4 bases, and 8 bases lay in between. The CDR3 is 14 amino acids. CDR1 is SGHNT and CDR2 is YYREEE in the germline V gene (reference sequence). CDR3 DNA sequence: TGTGCCAGCAGCTTGGGAGGACAGAATCAGCCCCAGCATTTT. Translated: CASSLGGQNQPQHF.

The rearrangement links TRBV9 to TRBJ2-1; D may correspond to TRBD1 or TRBD2 (5 bases each). Germline V gene sequence: CDR1 SGDLS, CDR2 YYNGEE. V lost 0 bases, J lost 5 bases, and 12 bases lay in between. There are 15 residues in the CDR3. The CDR3 region has the DNA TGTGCCAGCAGCGTAGAATTAGTGGGGGACAATGAGCAGTTCTTC. This encodes CASSVELVGDNEQFF.

The J gene is TRBJ1-2, the V gene TRBV30; 12 bases match TRBD1. Looked up from germline, CDR1 is GTSNPN and CDR2 is SVGIG (reference sequence). The CDR3 consists of 14 residues. With V trimmed by 2 bases and J by 9 bases, 7 bases remained unmatched. DNA of the CDR3: TGTGCCTGGAGTCGGGGGACAGGGGGCTCTAGCTACACCTTC. It codes for CAWSRGTGGSSYTF.

The J gene is TRBJ2-6, the V gene TRBV7-6, with D unclear. The CDR3 contains 15 residues. The V end lost 1 base, the J end lost 4 bases, and 8 bases lay between the germline ends. Germline CDR1 SGHVS, CDR2 FNYEAQ. The CDR3 DNA sequence: TGTGCCAGCAGCTTAGGACGGTCCGGGGCCAACGTCCTGACTTTC. Protein: CASSLGRSGANVLTF.